This TCR beta chain appears in the sequencing data of a study of cytomegalovirus exposure and HLA in healthy donors. Overall study context: Most donors, roughly 77% of a few hundred genotyped, fell in the Caucasian-associated ancestry cluster.

The study, taken as a whole, reports: A list of 150 to 200 TCR beta chains associated with cytomegalovirus was given. By a later analysis, the bulk of CMV-associated TCR beta chains appeared HLA-restricted. In vitro checks showed that a few CMV-associated chains really do target CMV antigens.

As concerns this clone: The antigen is undetermined.

The PCR made use of 60 Vbeta and 13 Jbeta primers. Clones were sequenced by immunoSEQ multiplex PCR, and TCRdb holds only the in-frame ones, with some missing. Seen here are tens of thousands of clones, just under 85% observed once, and the top ten hold 2.5% to 3.5%. Germline-derived CDR1 and CDR2 are SGHAT and FQNNGV. CDR3 length: 14 amino acids. J was trimmed by 3 bases and V by 6 bases; bases with no gene match: 7. V is TRBV11-2 and J is TRBJ2-7, with 8 bases lining up with TRBD1. The source is a man aged 45-65 years in good health and CMV-seronegative. The sample consisted of PBMCs. The CDR3 is CASSRTQGGYEQYF. DNA of the CDR3: TGTGCCAGCAGTCGAACACAGGGGGGCTACGAGCAGTACTTC. The variable domain in full, completed from reference TRBV11-2 and TRBJ2-7, reads EAGVAQSPRYKIIEKRQSVAFWCNPISGHATLYWYQQILGQGPKLLIQFQNNGVVDDSQLPKDRFSAERLKGVDSTLKIQPAKLEDSAVYLCASSRTQGGYEQYFGPGTRLTVT.